This TCR beta chain came from a study of T-cell reconstitution after alpha-beta-depleted transplantation in children listed by TCRdb under 2016. Regarding the complete study: Using TCR repertoire profiling, the study followed T-cell immune reconstitution in a quantitative way in children after TCRalphabeta/CD19-depleted allogeneic hematopoietic cell transplantation.

Library preparation employed PCR. The sample was run on an Illumina HiSeq 2500. TCR library preparation used molecular barcoding, with unique molecular identifiers applied to normalize quantification of the TCRbeta repertoire. TCRdb took the public reads, trimmed them with fastp at Q25, ran MiXCR for clone calling and kept in-frame beta chains. CDR3 protein sequences are deduplicated, and each keeps its most common genes and DNA. The sample contains around 87,000 distinct CDR3 sequences, roughly 8.8% of them found a single time. The ten largest make up 6.9% of the sample. A distance of 20 bases separates the germline ends of V and J, which lose 7 bases and 10 bases respectively. CDR1 SQVTM and CDR2 ANQGSEA were looked up in the germline V gene. The CDR3 starts with the cysteine, ends with the phenylalanine, and has 13 residues. Only CDR3 DNA remains: 39 bases, in frame from the first base. This clonotype was seen repeatedly, ten times or more. Its target antigen remains unknown. One base away there is no much larger clone; base qualities are not given.

The TCR originated in a human donor who donated a stem cell graft to a child with congenital amegakaryocytic thrombocytopenia. The receptor chain draws on TRBV29-1 and TRBJ2-1; a tentative D match to TRBD2 spans 5 bases. The sequences come from PBMCs from the stem cell graft donor, collected from the stem cell graft. The CDR3 region reads CSGGLRPNIEQFF. The DNA reads as follows: TGCAGCGGAGGACTCCGTCCCAACATCGAGCAGTTCTTC.